Listed here are 26 T cell receptor beta chains from one sample, sequenced in a study of cytomegalovirus exposure and HLA in healthy donors. The study ran its PCR with 60 Vbeta and 13 Jbeta primers. Generated by immunoSEQ multiplex PCR, the TCRdb table keeps only in-frame clones and is missing some. The table shows over 150,000 clones, with around nine tenths occurring only once. The material sequenced was PBMCs. The receptors come from a woman in her 30s in good health and CMV-seronegative.

This clone has only one observation. The rearrangement uses TRBV4-2 and TRBJ2-7; weak D call: TRBD2 (6 bases). In germline, CDR1 is LGHNA, CDR2 YNFKEQ. V was clipped by 1 base and J by 4 bases, with 14 bases between them. The CDR3 consists of 15 residues. The CDR3 sequence: CASSQAGGIDYEQYF. The CDR3 DNA reads as TGTGCCAGCAGCCAAGCCGGGGGTATCGATTACGAGCAGTACTTC.

The J gene is TRBJ2-7, the V gene TRBV7-2; the match to TRBD1 covers 10 bases. The CDR3 runs 15 residues. Germline V gene sequence: CDR1 SGHTA, CDR2 FQGNSA. V trimming: 4 bases; J trimming: 4 bases; junction bases outside the gene matches: 7. The CDR3 protein is CASSSHRDRGYEQYF. The CDR3, as DNA: TGTGCCAGCAGCTCCCACCGGGACAGGGGTTACGAGCAGTACTTC.

The CDR3 sequence is CASSPWQGLGNQPQHF. The DNA of the CDR3 is TGTGCCAGTAGCCCGTGGCAGGGTTTAGGCAATCAGCCCCAGCATTTT. The V gene is TRBV19, the J gene TRBJ1-5; perhaps TRBD1 as D (5 bases). The V and J ends lost 6 bases and 2 bases respectively, with 17 bases between them. The CDR3 consists of 16 residues. The germline CDR1 and CDR2 sequences are LNHDA and SQIVND (reference sequence).

This chain links TRBV30 with TRBJ2-7, with D perhaps TRBD1 (6 bases). With 0 bases removed from V and 6 bases from J, the gap between germline ends came to 12 bases. The V gene's germline CDR1 is GTSNPN and CDR2 SVGIG (reference sequence). This CDR3 contains 13 residues. CDR3 amino acids: CAWSVPGRGEQYF. The CDR3 nucleotides are TGTGCCTGGAGTGTACCCGGCAGGGGCGAGCAGTACTTC.

This chain connects TRBV5-8 to TRBJ1-5; D is ambiguous. This CDR3 has 15 residues. Trimming took 0 bases from V and 0 from J, leaving 7 bases between them. The germline V gene encodes CDR1 SGHTS and CDR2 YDEGEE. The CDR3 DNA sequence: TGTGCCAGCAGCTTGGACAGATATAGCAATCAGCCCCAGCATTTT. The encoded protein is CASSLDRYSNQPQHF.

V usage is TRBV5-4 and J usage is TRBJ2-7; 8 bases align to TRBD1. The CDR3 is 15 amino acids. CDR1 is SGHNT and CDR2 is YYREEE in the germline V gene (reference sequence). V dropped 10 bases and J dropped 0; count of bases not matched to a gene: 12. The CDR3 region is CAGSDRTGSSYEQYF. CDR3 nucleotide sequence: TGTGCCGGAAGCGACCGGACAGGGAGCTCCTACGAGCAGTACTTC.

The V gene is TRBV9, the J gene TRBJ2-3; 7 bases map to TRBD2. V gave up 3 bases and J gave up 5 bases; unmatched junction bases: 9. The CDR3 has 15 amino acids. CDR1 and CDR2 from the germline V gene are SGDLS and YYNGEE. CDR3 sequence (DNA): TGTGCCAGCAGCGGAGCGGGGAGGAAAAAAGATACGCAGTATTTT. Amino acid sequence: CASSGAGRKKDTQYF.

The chain has TRBV7-9 and TRBJ2-7; TRBD2 might be the D (6 bases). The CDR3 is 16 residues long. Germline CDR1 and CDR2: SEHNR and FQNEAQ (reference sequence). The germline V and J ends were trimmed by 2 bases and 2 bases, with 16 bases remaining between them. This CDR3 is CASSLLGGSDTYEQYF. For the CDR3, the DNA is TGTGCCAGCAGCTTACTTGGGGGGAGCGACACCTACGAGCAGTACTTC.

This chain uses TRBV9 with TRBJ2-3, with 14 positions matching TRBD2. Per the germline V gene, CDR1 is SGDLS and CDR2 is YYNGEE. The CDR3 extends over 15 amino acids. Unmatched junction bases numbered 2, after V lost 3 bases and J lost 5 bases. CDR3 protein: CASSETSGGGDTQYF. DNA for the CDR3: TGTGCCAGCAGCGAGACTAGCGGGGGGGGAGATACGCAGTATTTT.

This chain uses TRBV30 with TRBJ1-6; 8 nucleotides line up with TRBD1. Germline CDR1 reads GTSNPN; CDR2 reads SVGIG (reference sequence). V shed 2 bases, J shed 4 bases, and the junction held 7 bases outside the gene matches. The CDR3 loop spans 16 amino acids. CDR3 coding DNA: TGTGCCTGGAGTCCAAGACAGGGGAATTATAATTCACCCCTCCACTTT. This sequence encodes CAWSPRQGNYNSPLHF.

The chain carries TRBV7-8 and TRBJ1-5, with a possible D match to TRBD1 (6 bases). The V gene lost 0 bases and the J gene lost 1 base, with 10 bases spanning the gap. The CDR3 runs 16 residues. Germline assignment: CDR1 SGHVS and CDR2 FQNEAQ. CDR3 in DNA: TGTGCCAGCAGCTTAGCGGTAGGGGGAAGCAATCAGCCCCAGCATTTT. Translated: CASSLAVGGSNQPQHF.

The V gene is TRBV28, the J gene TRBJ1-5; no reliable D call. The CDR3 is 17 amino acids. Germline V lookup: CDR1 MDHEN, CDR2 SYDVKM. Trimming removed 7 bases at V and 0 bases at J, with 19 bases between. The chain's CDR3 is CASTPPEAAHSNQPQHF. In DNA form, the CDR3 reads TGTGCCAGCACCCCCCCCGAGGCGGCCCATAGCAATCAGCCCCAGCATTTT.

The chain carries TRBV15 and TRBJ1-2, with a weak D call TRBD1 (6 bases). The CDR3 length is 14 residues. Per the germline V gene, CDR1 is LNHNV and CDR2 is YYDKDF (reference sequence). V was pared by 3 bases and J by 8 bases, with 16 bases between. CDR3 residues: CATSSPTGLGGYTF. CDR3 DNA: TGTGCCACCAGCAGCCCCACAGGGCTCGGCGGCTACACCTTC.

In this sample, this clone turned up a few times. The rearrangement links TRBV7-9 to TRBJ1-1, with D possibly TRBD1 on 6 matching bases. The CDR3 extends over 14 amino acids. CDR1 is SEHNR and CDR2 is FQNEAQ in the germline V gene (reference sequence). V lost 5 bases to trimming and J lost 5 bases, with 15 bases between them. CDR3 protein: CASSLNRDGTEAFF. The CDR3 coding sequence is TGTGCCAGCAGCCTTAACAGGGATGGAACTGAAGCTTTCTTT.

The chain employs TRBV6-6 and TRBJ2-7, with 9 bases fitting TRBD1. The germline V gene has CDR1 MNHNY and CDR2 SVGAGI (reference sequence). The CDR3 spans 14 residues. Trimming removed 6 bases from V and 3 bases from J; junction bases left unmatched: 6. The CDR3 loop reads CASRGQGQGYEQYF. In DNA, the CDR3 is TGTGCCAGCAGGGGACAGGGTCAAGGCTACGAGCAGTACTTC.

The CDR3 sequence: CASSLAPLAGNQETQYF. The DNA of the CDR3 is TGCGCCAGCAGCTTGGCCCCACTAGCGGGCAACCAAGAGACCCAGTACTTC. The genes are TRBV5-1 and TRBJ2-5, with 9 nucleotides matching TRBD2. This CDR3 has 17 residues. The germline gives CDR1 SGHRS, CDR2 YFSETQ. Unmatched junction bases numbered 6, after V lost 0 bases and J lost 0 bases.

The chain has TRBV18 and TRBJ1-6; D might be TRBD1 (6 bases). This CDR3 spans 15 amino acids. CDR1 and CDR2 from the germline V gene are KGHSH and LQKENI. V lost 2 bases and J 10 bases, leaving 15 bases between the germline ends. For the CDR3, the DNA is TGTGCCAGCTCACCAATTCTGCAGGGGAACTCACCCCTCCACTTT. The encoded protein is CASSPILQGNSPLHF.

The chain employs TRBV7-9 and TRBJ1-1, with 9 bases fitting TRBD1. J gave up 5 bases and V 4 bases, and 5 bases lay outside the gene matches. The CDR3 consists of 14 residues. CDR1 SEHNR and CDR2 FQNEAQ come from the germline V gene (reference sequence). Written as DNA, the CDR3 is TGTGCCAGCAGCTCCGACAGGGGGGGGACTGAAGCTTTCTTT. This sequence encodes CASSSDRGGTEAFF.

The J gene is TRBJ1-1, the V gene TRBV9, with 7 bases matching TRBD1. Per germline, CDR1 SGDLS and CDR2 YYNGEE. The CDR3 contains 15 residues. J lost 1 base, V lost 2 bases, and 5 bases had no gene match. CDR3 DNA sequence: TGTGCCAGCAGCGTCTACAGGGGCCGGAACACTGAAGCTTTCTTT. It translates to CASSVYRGRNTEAFF.

This sequence joins TRBV20-1 and TRBJ1-1; D is ambiguous. Germline CDR1 is DFQATT and CDR2 is SNEGSKA (reference sequence). V dropped 3 bases and J dropped 7 bases, with 9 bases sitting between them. The CDR3 is made up of 11 amino acids. CDR3 nucleotides: TGCAGTGCTAGTGGGCCCTATGAAGCTTTCTTT. This codes for CSASGPYEAFF.

V gene TRBV30 combines with J gene TRBJ1-1; 9 nucleotides agree with TRBD1. Germline assignment: CDR1 GTSNPN and CDR2 SVGIG (reference sequence). This CDR3 is 15 amino acids long. V lost 1 base and J lost 0; bases outside the gene matches: 3. Written as DNA, the CDR3 is TGTGCCTGGAGTGCCCGGGACAGGGTGAACACTGAAGCTTTCTTT. Amino acid sequence: CAWSARDRVNTEAFF.

The V gene is TRBV19, the J gene TRBJ2-2; D possibly corresponds to TRBD2 (5 bases). The V end was cut by 11 bases, the J end by 0 bases, with 10 bases between. Per germline, CDR1 LNHDA and CDR2 SQIVND (reference sequence). CDR3 length: 13 residues. As DNA, the CDR3 is TGTGCCGGGAGCGACACGAACACCGGGGAGCTGTTTTTT. The encoded protein is CAGSDTNTGELFF.

The V call is TRBV6-5, the J call TRBJ2-5, with TRBD1 identical over 9 bases. With the DNA end fitting TRBJ2-7 better, the J assignment may be wrong. The CDR3 is 15 residues long. Germline CDR1 and CDR2: MNHEY and SVGAGI. The CDR3 nucleotides read TGTGCCAGCAGAGCACGACAGGGGGGAGGGTACGAGCAGTACTTC. Residues: CASRARQGGGYEQYF.

This chain links TRBV7-8 with TRBJ1-5, with a tentative D call TRBD1 (5 bases). The CDR3 spans 16 residues. Germline CDR1 is SGHVS and CDR2 is FQNEAQ. Trimming stripped 2 bases from V and 0 bases from J, with 11 bases between. The CDR3 nucleotides are TGTGCCAGCAGCTTATCTTGGGACTTTAGCAATCAGCCCCAGCATTTT. Protein product: CASSLSWDFSNQPQHF. Based on the CDR3 plus reference TRBV7-8 and TRBJ1-5, the full variable domain is GAGVSQSPRYKVAKRGQDVALRCDPISGHVSLFWYQQALGQGPEFLTYFQNEAQLDKSGLPSDRFFAERPEGSVSTLKIQRTQQEDSAVYLCASSLSWDFSNQPQHFGDGTRLSIL.

Of note for this clone: Mismatch with germline at one junction end may stem from a read error. V usage is TRBV7-9 and J usage is TRBJ2-7; 8 nucleotides line up with TRBD1. This CDR3 has 18 amino acids. Per the germline V gene, CDR1 is SEHNR and CDR2 is FQNEAQ (reference sequence). In DNA form, the CDR3 reads TGTTCCAGCACCACGACAGGGGTAATTGTCCACTCCTCCTACGAGCAGTACTTC. This gives the protein CSSTTTGVIVHSSYEQYF.

The genes are TRBV7-2 and TRBJ2-5; D gene uncertain. Per germline, CDR1 SGHTA and CDR2 FQGNSA. V gave up 5 bases and J gave up 2 bases, with 12 bases separating them. CDR3 length: 14 residues. The CDR3 sequence is CASSVGRLQETQYF. CDR3 DNA: TGTGCCAGCAGCGTAGGGCGGTTACAAGAGACCCAGTACTTC.